Listed here is a single T cell receptor beta chain. Antigen: not known. Tagging with unique molecular identifiers was a feature of the TCR beta cDNA libraries. The source material, about 0.9 to 10 million T cells, gave rise to roughly 500,000 cDNA molecules. TCRdb re-analysed the PCR reads in MiXCR, keeping a single row per CDR3 protein. The sample holds under 900,000 distinct CDR3 sequences; approximately 53% are singletons and the top ten take over 4%. This specimen belongs to a study of post-analysis software for immune sequencing data. Study-level information: Both relapsing-remitting and secondary progressive multiple sclerosis featured among the disease courses, as did progressive-relapsing multiple sclerosis.

Study-wide results and caveats: F measure clustering grouped samples strongly by preparation batch. Those with multiple sclerosis, the patient group, showed significantly lower normalized Chao1 diversity than controls.

The origin of this receptor is a girl between 5 and 17 years old with multiple sclerosis. Sequenced input: blood.

The DNA for the CDR3 is TGTGCCAGCAGTTACGCCCGCGGAGAGCAGTATTTT. It specifies CASSYARGEQYF. The V and J genes are TRBV6-2 or TRBV6-3 and TRBJ2-3, with no clear D. Trimming shortened V by 2 bases and J by 11 bases, and 11 bases separated the two germline ends. Germline CDR1 reads MNHEY; CDR2 reads SVGEGT. The CDR3 consists of 12 residues.